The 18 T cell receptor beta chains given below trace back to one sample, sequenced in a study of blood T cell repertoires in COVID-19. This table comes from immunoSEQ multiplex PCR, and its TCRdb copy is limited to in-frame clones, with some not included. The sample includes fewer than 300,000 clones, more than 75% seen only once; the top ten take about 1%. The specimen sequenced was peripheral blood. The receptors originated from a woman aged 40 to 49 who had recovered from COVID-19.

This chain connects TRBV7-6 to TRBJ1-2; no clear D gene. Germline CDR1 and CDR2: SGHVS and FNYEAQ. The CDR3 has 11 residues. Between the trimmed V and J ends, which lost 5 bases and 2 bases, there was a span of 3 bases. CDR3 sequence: CASSRNYGYTF. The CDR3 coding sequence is TGTGCCAGCAGCCGGAACTATGGCTACACCTTC. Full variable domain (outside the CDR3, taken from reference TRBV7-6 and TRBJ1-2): GAGVSQSPRYKVTKRGQDVALRCDPISGHVSLYWYRQALGQGPEFLTYFNYEAQQDKSGLPNDRFSAERPEGSISTLTIQRTEQRDSAMYRCASSRNYGYTFGSGTRLTVV.

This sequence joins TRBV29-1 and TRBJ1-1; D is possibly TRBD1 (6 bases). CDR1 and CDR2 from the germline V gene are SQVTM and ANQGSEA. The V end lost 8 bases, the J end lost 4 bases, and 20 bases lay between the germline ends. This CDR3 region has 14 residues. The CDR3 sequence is CSTTPRGQGTEAFF. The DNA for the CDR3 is TGCAGCACCACTCCCAGGGGCCAGGGCACTGAAGCTTTCTTT.

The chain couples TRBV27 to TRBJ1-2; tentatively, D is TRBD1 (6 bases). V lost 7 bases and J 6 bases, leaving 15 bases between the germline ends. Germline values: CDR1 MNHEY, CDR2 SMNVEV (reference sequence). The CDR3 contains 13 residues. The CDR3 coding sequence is TGTGCCAGCACCCCCGGGGGGCTCCATGGCTACACCTTC. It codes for CASTPGGLHGYTF.

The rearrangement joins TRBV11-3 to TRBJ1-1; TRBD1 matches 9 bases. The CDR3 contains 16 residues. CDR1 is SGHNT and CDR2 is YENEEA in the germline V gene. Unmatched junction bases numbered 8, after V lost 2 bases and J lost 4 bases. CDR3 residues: CASSLRDRALGTEAFF. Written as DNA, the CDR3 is TGTGCCAGCAGCTTACGGGACAGGGCCCTCGGCACTGAAGCTTTCTTT.

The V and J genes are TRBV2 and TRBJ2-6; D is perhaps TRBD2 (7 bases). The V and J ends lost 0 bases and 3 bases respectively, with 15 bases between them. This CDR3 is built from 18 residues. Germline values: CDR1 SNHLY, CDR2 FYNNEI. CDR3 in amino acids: CASSEAGGRFGGANVLTF. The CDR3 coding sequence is TGTGCCAGCAGTGAAGCGGGGGGGCGCTTCGGTGGGGCCAACGTCCTGACTTTC.

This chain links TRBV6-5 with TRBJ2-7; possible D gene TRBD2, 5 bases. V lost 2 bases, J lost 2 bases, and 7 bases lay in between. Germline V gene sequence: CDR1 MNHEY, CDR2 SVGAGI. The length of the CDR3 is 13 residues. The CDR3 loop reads CASSYGRAYEQYV. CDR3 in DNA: TGTGCCAGCAGTTACGGGCGGGCCTACGAGCAGTACGTC.

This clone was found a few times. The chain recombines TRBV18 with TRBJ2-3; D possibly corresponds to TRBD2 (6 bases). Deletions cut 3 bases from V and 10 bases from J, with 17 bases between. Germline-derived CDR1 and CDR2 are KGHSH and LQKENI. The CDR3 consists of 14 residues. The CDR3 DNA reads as TGTGCCAGCTCACCCACCGGGAGTAGGAGGGCGCAGTATTTT. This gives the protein CASSPTGSRRAQYF.

CDR3 loop: CASSPSSNTEAFF. The CDR3 bases are TGTGCCAGCAGCCCCAGTTCGAACACTGAAGCTTTCTTT. The chain joins TRBV7-2 to TRBJ1-1; D is uncertain. This CDR3 has 13 amino acids. Germline-derived CDR1 and CDR2 are SGHTA and FQGNSA. The germline V and J ends were trimmed by 5 bases and 1 base, with 8 bases remaining between them.

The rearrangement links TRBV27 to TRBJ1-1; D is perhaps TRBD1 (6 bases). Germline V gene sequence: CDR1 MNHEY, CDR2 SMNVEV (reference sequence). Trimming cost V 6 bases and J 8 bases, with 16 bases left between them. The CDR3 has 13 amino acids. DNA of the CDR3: TGTGCCAGCAGCCAACAGGGTAGGAGGGAAGCTTTCTTT. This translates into CASSQQGRREAFF.

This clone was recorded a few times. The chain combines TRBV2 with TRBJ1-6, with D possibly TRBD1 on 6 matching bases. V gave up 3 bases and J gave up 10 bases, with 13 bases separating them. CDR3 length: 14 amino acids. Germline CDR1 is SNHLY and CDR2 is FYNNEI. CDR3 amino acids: CASSDRGAWSPLHF. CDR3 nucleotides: TGTGCCAGCAGTGACCGGGGGGCTTGGTCACCCCTCCACTTT.

The CDR3 nucleotides read TGTGCCAGCATCCGAGTGGGCAGGGGCCACAATCAGCCCCAGCATTTT. Translated: CASIRVGRGHNQPQHF. The chain recombines TRBV6-4 with TRBJ1-5; D may be TRBD1 (6 bases). CDR3 length equals 16 residues. Deletions cut 7 bases from V and 3 bases from J, with 19 bases between. CDR1 is MRHNA, CDR2 SNTAGT, per germline.

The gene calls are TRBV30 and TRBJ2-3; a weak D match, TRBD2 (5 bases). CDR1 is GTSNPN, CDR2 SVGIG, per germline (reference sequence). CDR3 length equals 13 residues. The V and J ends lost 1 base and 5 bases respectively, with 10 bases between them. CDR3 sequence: CAWSGPRGDTQYF. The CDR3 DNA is TGTGCCTGGAGTGGGCCTCGGGGAGATACGCAGTATTTT. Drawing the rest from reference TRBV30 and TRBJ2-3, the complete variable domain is SQTIHQWPATLVQPVGSPLSLECTVEGTSNPNLYWYRQAAGRGLQLLFYSVGIGQISSEVPQNLSASRPQDRQFILSSKKLLLSDSGFYLCAWSGPRGDTQYFGPGTRLTVL.

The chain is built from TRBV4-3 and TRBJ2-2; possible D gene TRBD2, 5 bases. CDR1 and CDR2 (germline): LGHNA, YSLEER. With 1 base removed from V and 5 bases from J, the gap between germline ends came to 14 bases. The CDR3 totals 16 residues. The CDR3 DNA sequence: TGCGCCAGCAGCCAAGTCGTGGCCTCGGGGACCGGGGAGCTGTTTTTT. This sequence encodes CASSQVVASGTGELFF.

DNA for the CDR3: TGTGCCAGTAGGAGTGCCTATGGCTACACCTTC. As protein: CASRSAYGYTF. The chain recombines TRBV19 with TRBJ1-2; D ambiguous. Germline V gene lookup returns CDR1 LNHDA and CDR2 SQIVND (reference sequence). The CDR3 contains 11 residues. Trimming removed 6 bases at V and 4 bases at J, with 6 bases between.

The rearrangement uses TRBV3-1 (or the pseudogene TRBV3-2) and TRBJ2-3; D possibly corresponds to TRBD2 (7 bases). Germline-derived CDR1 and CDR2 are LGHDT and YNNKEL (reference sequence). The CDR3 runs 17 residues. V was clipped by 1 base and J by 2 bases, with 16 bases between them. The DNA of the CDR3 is TGTGCCAGCAGCCAAGGCGCGGGGGCTCTTTACACAGATACGCAGTATTTT. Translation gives CASSQGAGALYTDTQYF.

CDR3 nucleotide sequence: TGTGCCAGCAGCACCCGGACGGGAAACTATGGCTACACCTTC. It yields the protein CASSTRTGNYGYTF. The chain combines TRBV9 with TRBJ1-2; D remains unclear. Germline V gene data show CDR1 as SGDLS and CDR2 as YYNGEE. Trimming removed 4 bases at V and 2 bases at J, with 12 bases between. This CDR3 region has 14 residues. The full variable domain, completed using reference TRBV9 and TRBJ1-2, is DSGVTQTPKHLITATGQRVTLRCSPRSGDLSVYWYQQSLDQGLQFLIQYYNGEERAKGNILERFSAQQFPDLHSELNLSSLELGDSALYFCASSTRTGNYGYTFGSGTRLTVV.

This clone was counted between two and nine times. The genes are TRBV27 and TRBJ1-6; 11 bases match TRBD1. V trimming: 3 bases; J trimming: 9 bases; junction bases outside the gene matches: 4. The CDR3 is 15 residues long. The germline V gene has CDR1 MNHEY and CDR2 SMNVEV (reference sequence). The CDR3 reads CASSLSGTGGSPLHF. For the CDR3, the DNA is TGTGCCAGCAGTTTGTCCGGGACAGGGGGTTCACCCCTCCACTTT.

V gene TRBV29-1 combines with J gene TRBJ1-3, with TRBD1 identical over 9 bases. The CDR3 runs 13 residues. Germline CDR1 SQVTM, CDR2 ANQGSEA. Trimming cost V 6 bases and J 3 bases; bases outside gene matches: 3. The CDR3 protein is CSVAGQGGNTIYF. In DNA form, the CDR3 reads TGCAGCGTGGCGGGACAGGGTGGAAACACCATATATTTT.